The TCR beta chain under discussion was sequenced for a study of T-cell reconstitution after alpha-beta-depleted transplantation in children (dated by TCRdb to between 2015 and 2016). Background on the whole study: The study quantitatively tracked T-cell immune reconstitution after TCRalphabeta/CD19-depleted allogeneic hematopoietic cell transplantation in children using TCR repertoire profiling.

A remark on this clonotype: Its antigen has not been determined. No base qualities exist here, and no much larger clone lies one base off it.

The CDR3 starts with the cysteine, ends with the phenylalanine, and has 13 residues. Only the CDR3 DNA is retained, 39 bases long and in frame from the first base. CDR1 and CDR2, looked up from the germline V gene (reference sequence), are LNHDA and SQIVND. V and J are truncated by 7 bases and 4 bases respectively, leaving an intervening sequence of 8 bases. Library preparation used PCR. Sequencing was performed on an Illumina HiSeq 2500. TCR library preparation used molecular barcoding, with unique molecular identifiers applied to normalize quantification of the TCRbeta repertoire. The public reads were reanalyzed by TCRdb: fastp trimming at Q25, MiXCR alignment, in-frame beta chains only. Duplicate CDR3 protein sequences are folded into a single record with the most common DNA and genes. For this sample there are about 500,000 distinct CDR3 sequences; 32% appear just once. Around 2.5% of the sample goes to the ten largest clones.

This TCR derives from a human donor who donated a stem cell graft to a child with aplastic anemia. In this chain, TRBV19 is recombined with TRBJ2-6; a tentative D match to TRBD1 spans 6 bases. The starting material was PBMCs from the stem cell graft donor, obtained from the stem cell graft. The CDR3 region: CASTGTGANVLTF. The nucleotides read TGTGCCAGTACCGGGACAGGGGCCAACGTCCTGACTTTC.